These 2 T cell receptor beta chains were all obtained from the same sample, sequenced in a study of T cells in Graves' hyperthyroidism and ophthalmopathy. Using RNA transcripts as the source, TCR beta CDR3 regions were amplified. When the TCR CDR3 underwent first-round RT-PCR, the HTBI primer set was used. TCRdb called the multiplex PCR reads again in MiXCR, with one record for every CDR3 protein. The sample lists about 360,000 distinct CDR3 sequences; about 13% were seen once. Sequencing was performed on blood. The receptors derive from a woman aged 18-29 years with Graves' hyperthyroidism.

This clonotype was seen ten or more times. CDR3 DNA: TGTGCCAGCAGTCCAAGGACAGGGGTTCAGCCCCAGCATTTT. Translated: CASSPRTGVQPQHF. V usage is TRBV27 and J usage is TRBJ1-5; 9 bases align to TRBD1. The CDR3 is 14 residues long. From germline, CDR1 is MNHEY and CDR2 SMNVEV (reference sequence). J lost 6 bases, V lost 5 bases, and 5 bases had no gene match.

This clonotype occurred many times. The chain carries TRBV28 and TRBJ2-6; D gene uncertain. Germline values: CDR1 MDHEN, CDR2 SYDVKM. With 3 bases removed from V and 3 bases from J, the gap between germline ends came to 3 bases. This CDR3 has 13 residues. CDR3 coding DNA: TGTGCCAGCAGTTTCCGTGGGGCCAACGTCCTGACTTTC. It codes for CASSFRGANVLTF.